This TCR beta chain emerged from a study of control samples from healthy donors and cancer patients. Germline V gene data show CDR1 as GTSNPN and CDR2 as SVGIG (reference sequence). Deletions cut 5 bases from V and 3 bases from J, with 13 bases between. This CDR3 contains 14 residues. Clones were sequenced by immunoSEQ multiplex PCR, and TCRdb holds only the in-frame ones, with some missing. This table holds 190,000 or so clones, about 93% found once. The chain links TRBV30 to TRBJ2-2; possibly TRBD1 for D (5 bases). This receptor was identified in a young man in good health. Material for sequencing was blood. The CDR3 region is CAWGSRADTGELFF. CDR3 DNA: TGTGCCTGGGGTAGCAGGGCGGACACCGGGGAGCTGTTTTTT. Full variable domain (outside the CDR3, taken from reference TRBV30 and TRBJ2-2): SQTIHQWPATLVQPVGSPLSLECTVEGTSNPNLYWYRQAAGRGLQLLFYSVGIGQISSEVPQNLSASRPQDRQFILSSKKLLLSDSGFYLCAWGSRADTGELFFGEGSRLTVL.